One sample yielded the 16 T cell receptor beta chains listed below, sequenced in a study of blood T cell repertoires in COVID-19. Only in-frame clones appear in the TCRdb table, and some are missing; sequencing was by immunoSEQ multiplex PCR. Of about 250,000 clones in the sample, just over 85% were seen once. The material sequenced was peripheral blood. These receptors were obtained from an older man with acute or convalescent COVID-19.

The chain is built from TRBV4-3 and TRBJ2-6; perhaps TRBD1 as D (5 bases). With 3 bases removed from V and 1 base from J, the gap between germline ends came to 10 bases. Per the germline V gene, CDR1 is LGHNA and CDR2 is YSLEER. The CDR3 loop spans 16 amino acids. CDR3 residues: CASSHQRGSGANVLTF. CDR3 nucleotides: TGCGCCAGCAGCCACCAAAGGGGATCTGGGGCCAACGTCCTGACTTTC.

The chain links TRBV13 to TRBJ2-3; 9 bases agree with TRBD2. Germline-derived CDR1 and CDR2 are PRHDT and FYEKMQ (reference sequence). CDR3 length: 18 residues. V shed 6 bases and J 2 bases; nucleotides not matched to a gene: 15. The CDR3: CASSLRPFGGGATDTQYF. CDR3 in DNA: TGTGCCAGCAGTCTTAGGCCATTCGGCGGGGGGGCCACAGATACGCAGTATTTT.

Note on this clone: In the same sample, other DNA sequences code for this CDR3. The gene calls are TRBV7-2 and TRBJ1-1; TRBD1 aligns across 9 bases. Germline-derived CDR1 and CDR2 are SGHTA and FQGNSA. J lost 4 bases, V lost 5 bases, and 2 bases had no gene match. This CDR3 contains 13 residues. The CDR3 sequence: CASSLTGGTEAFF. The CDR3 DNA sequence: TGTGCCAGCAGCCTGACAGGGGGCACTGAAGCTTTCTTT.

The chain recombines TRBV20-1 with TRBJ1-2; D call uncertain. V lost 2 bases and J 9 bases, leaving 10 bases between the germline ends. The CDR3 has 11 amino acids. Germline V lookup: CDR1 DFQATT, CDR2 SNEGSKA (reference sequence). Written as DNA, the CDR3 is TGCAGTGCTAGATCGGAGCGCAGCTACACCTTC. Translating gives CSARSERSYTF.

Here the CDR3 reads CATSAGTGRSSYNEQFF. The CDR3 region has the DNA TGTGCCACCAGTGCCGGGACAGGTCGGAGCTCCTACAATGAGCAGTTCTTC. The chain has TRBV24-1 and TRBJ2-1; 8 bases map to TRBD1. Losses at the gene ends were 5 bases for V and 0 bases for J; bases not matched to a gene: 8. This CDR3 spans 17 amino acids. Germline V gene sequence: CDR1 KGHDR, CDR2 SFDVKD.

The chain combines TRBV5-4 with TRBJ1-2, with D uncertain. V lost 4 bases to trimming and J lost 8 bases, with 18 bases between them. Germline values: CDR1 SGHNT, CDR2 YYREEE (reference sequence). This CDR3 spans 14 amino acids. The CDR3 DNA reads TGTGCCAGCAGCCCTGGTGGCGTGGTCGGGGGCTACACCTTC. Amino acids: CASSPGGVVGGYTF.

DNA for the CDR3: TGTGCCAGCAGTTACGTGGGACAGGACCCCCAGTACTTC. Its protein product is CASSYVGQDPQYF. V usage is TRBV6-2 or TRBV6-3 and J usage is TRBJ2-5; TRBD1 matches 8 bases. J lost 9 bases, V lost 2 bases, and 5 bases had no gene match. The CDR3 consists of 13 residues. Per the germline V gene, CDR1 is MNHEY and CDR2 is SVGEGT.

The chain is built from TRBV25-1 and TRBJ2-5, with 11 positions matching TRBD2. The CDR3 contains 15 residues. Germline V lookup: CDR1 MGHDK, CDR2 SYGVNS. The V gene end was trimmed by 3 bases and the J gene end by 10 bases; junction bases not matched to a gene: 10. CDR3 sequence: CASSDRTSGPGVQYF. The CDR3 coding sequence is TGTGCCAGCAGTGACCGGACTAGCGGGCCGGGGGTCCAGTACTTC.

The V gene is TRBV3-1 (or the pseudogene TRBV3-2), the J gene TRBJ1-5; D unresolved. CDR1 and CDR2 (germline): LGHDT, YNNKEL (reference sequence). V was trimmed by 0 bases and J by 3 bases, leaving 9 bases between them. This CDR3 spans 15 amino acids. The CDR3 here is CASSQDPDYNQPQHF. The CDR3 region has the DNA TGTGCCAGCAGCCAAGATCCGGACTACAATCAGCCCCAGCATTTT.

The rearrangement uses TRBV3-1 (or the pseudogene TRBV3-2) and TRBJ2-3, with TRBD1 matching 7 bases. CDR1 and CDR2 from the germline V gene are LGHDT and YNNKEL (reference sequence). CDR3 length: 14 residues. Germline trimming cut 4 bases from V and 5 bases from J; bases unmatched to any gene: 6. DNA of the CDR3: TGTGCCAGCAGCCTCCGGGACAGTAAAGATACGCAGTATTTT. Translation gives CASSLRDSKDTQYF.

This rearrangement joins TRBV5-1 to TRBJ2-2, with D unresolved. CDR1 is SGHRS and CDR2 is YFSETQ in the germline V gene. This CDR3 is built from 16 residues. Trimming left V 0 bases short and J 0 bases short, with 9 bases between. Here the CDR3 reads CASSLGSTSNTGELFF. The CDR3 region has the DNA TGCGCCAGCAGCTTGGGTTCTACGTCGAACACCGGGGAGCTGTTTTTT.

J is TRBJ1-1 and V is TRBV9; 9 nucleotides line up with TRBD1. This CDR3 contains 15 residues. Germline V lookup: CDR1 SGDLS, CDR2 YYNGEE. With V trimmed by 3 bases and J by 4 bases, 7 bases remained unmatched. The CDR3 sequence is CASSGSGQGFTEAFF. As DNA, the CDR3 is TGTGCCAGCAGCGGGTCGGGACAGGGCTTCACTGAAGCTTTCTTT.

This clone was observed once. V is TRBV7-2 and J is TRBJ1-3; weak D call: TRBD1 (6 bases). The V end was cut by 5 bases, the J end by 1 base, with 18 bases between. Per germline, CDR1 SGHTA and CDR2 FQGNSA. CDR3 length: 17 residues. CDR3 DNA: TGTGCCAGCAGCCAAAAAAACGGGGGGCCTTCTGGAAACACCATATATTTT. Protein sequence: CASSQKNGGPSGNTIYF.

V and J are TRBV7-2 and TRBJ2-1; TRBD2 matches at 11 bases. The CDR3 extends over 15 amino acids. The ends lost 5 bases at V and 4 bases at J; junction bases unmatched: 4. Germline-derived CDR1 and CDR2 are SGHTA and FQGNSA. CDR3 sequence reads: CASSRSGGAYNEQFF. As DNA, the CDR3 is TGTGCCAGCAGCCGTAGCGGGGGGGCATACAATGAGCAGTTCTTC.

This clone came up once. The chain has TRBV11-1 and TRBJ2-5; D call uncertain. From germline, CDR1 is SGHAT and CDR2 FQDESV (reference sequence). The V and J ends lost 2 bases and 0 bases respectively, with 7 bases between them. CDR3 size: 14 residues. Here the CDR3 DNA reads TGTGCCAGCAGCTTAAATCCGTACCAAGAGACCCAGTACTTC. Its translation: CASSLNPYQETQYF.

The sample holds one count of this clone. The V gene is TRBV29-1, the J gene TRBJ2-3; 7 nucleotides line up with TRBD2. With 6 bases clipped from V and 2 bases from J, the junction kept 8 bases outside the gene matches. Germline CDR1 and CDR2: SQVTM and ANQGSEA. There are 14 residues in the CDR3. The CDR3 DNA is TGCAGCGTGAGGGCTAGCGGACTCACAGATACGCAGTATTTT. The encoded protein is CSVRASGLTDTQYF.